The clone carrying this T cell receptor beta chain was counted at least ten times. Its antigen is as yet unknown. MiXCR was run by TCRdb on the reads, yielding one entry per CDR3 protein. The sample has 150,000 to 200,000 distinct CDR3 sequences, roughly 19% seen once; the top ten hold less than 3%. The data derive from a study of T cell repertoires in cytomegalovirus infection. Findings and caveats of the study: Cumulative public TCR beta family frequency identified CMV carriers with the relevant HLA. HLA-C-restricted, CMV-specific TCR beta clonotypes were dominant ex vivo.

The receptor was derived from a human donor in good health (CMV status not recorded). Some clones in this sample may be carry-over from other donors' samples. What was sequenced was PBMCs.

DNA for the CDR3: TGTGCCAGCAGCCGCGATGGGGGGACAGGGAAGAATGAGCAGTTCTTC. This codes for CASSRDGGTGKNEQFF. The J gene is TRBJ2-1, the V gene TRBV7-3; 9 nucleotides agree with TRBD1. V lost 5 bases to trimming and J lost 7 bases; unmatched junction nucleotides: 12. Germline V lookup: CDR1 SGHTA, CDR2 FQGTGA. The CDR3 contains 16 residues.